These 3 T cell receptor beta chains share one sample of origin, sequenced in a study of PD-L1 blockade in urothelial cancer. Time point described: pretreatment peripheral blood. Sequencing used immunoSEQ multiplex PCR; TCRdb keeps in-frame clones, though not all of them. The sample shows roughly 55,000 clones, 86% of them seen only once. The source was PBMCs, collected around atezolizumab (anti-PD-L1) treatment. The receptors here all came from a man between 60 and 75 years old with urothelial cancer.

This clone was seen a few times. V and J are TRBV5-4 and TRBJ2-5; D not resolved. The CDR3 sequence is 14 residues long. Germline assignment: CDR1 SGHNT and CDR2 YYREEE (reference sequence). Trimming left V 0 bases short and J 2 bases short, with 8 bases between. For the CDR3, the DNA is TGTGCCAGCAGCTTGGTTCCCCTACAAGAGACCCAGTACTTC. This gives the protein CASSLVPLQETQYF.

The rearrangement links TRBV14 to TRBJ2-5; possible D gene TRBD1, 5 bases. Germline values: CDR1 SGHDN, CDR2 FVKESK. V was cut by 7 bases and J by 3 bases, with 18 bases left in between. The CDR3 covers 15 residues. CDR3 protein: CASNSQGSMEETQYF. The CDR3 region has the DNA TGTGCCAGCAACTCCCAGGGCTCTATGGAAGAGACCCAGTACTTC.

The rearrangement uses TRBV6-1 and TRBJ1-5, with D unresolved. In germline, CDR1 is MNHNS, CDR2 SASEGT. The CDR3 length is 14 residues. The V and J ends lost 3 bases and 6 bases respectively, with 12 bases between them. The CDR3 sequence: CASSEAPAAQPQHF. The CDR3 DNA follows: TGTGCCAGCAGTGAGGCCCCGGCGGCTCAGCCCCAGCATTTT.